A selection of T cell receptor beta chains follows, all from one sample in a study of STAT3 mutations in large granular lymphocyte leukemia. This table comes from immunoSEQ multiplex PCR, and its TCRdb copy is limited to in-frame clones, with some not included. The table has 10,000 to 15,000 clones, 65% to 85% seen once; the top ten hold just over 50%. Material: peripheral blood mononuclear cells. The origin of the receptors is a man in his fifties or sixties with T-cell large granular lymphocyte leukemia. Some clones in this sample may be carry-over from other donors' samples. Each CDR3 is given with its conserved first and last residue. Each record gives: D gene, J gene, clone size, V gene, CDR3 DNA, CDR3 protein. The D gene is left open where the match is weak. Expanded clones get a size class; other rows say once, few or many, or leave the size out.

>NA|TRBJ1-3|NA|TRBV7-9
TGTGCCAGCAGCCCTGGGTGGGGGACCATATATTTT
CASSPGWGTIYF
>TRBD1|TRBJ2-7|few|TRBV7-2
TGTGCCAGCAGCGCCCGGGCAGGGGGTCCCTACGAGCAGTACTTC
CASSARAGGPYEQYF
>NA|TRBJ1-1|NA|TRBV7-2
TGTGCCAGCAGCTTAGACAGTTCCGAAGCTTTCTTT
CASSLDSSEAFF
>TRBD2|TRBJ2-5|NA|TRBV2
TGTGCCACCTCGGGGGGGCGGAAACAAGAGACCCAGTACTTC
CATSGGRKQETQYF
>NA|TRBJ1-2|few|TRBV30
TGTGCCTGGACCCCAGGGATAAGATATGGCTACACCTTC
CAWTPGIRYGYTF
>NA|TRBJ2-5|NA|TRBV27
TGTGCCAGCAGTCCTCCGGGACTACTAAGGGGGCAAGAGACCCAGTACTTC
CASSPPGLLRGQETQYF
>NA|TRBJ1-6|few|TRBV7-3
TGTGCCAGCAGCTTGGACGGGAATTCACCCCTCCACTTT
CASSLDGNSPLHF
>NA|TRBJ1-2|NA|TRBV4-3
TGCGCCAGCAGCCAAGAGCCGGGGGCAGCTAACTATGGCTACACCTTC
CASSQEPGAANYGYTF
>NA|TRBJ2-7|NA|TRBV7-9
TGTGCCAGCAGCCCCAACGGGTCCTACGAGCAGTACTTC
CASSPNGSYEQYF
>TRBD1|TRBJ1-5|NA|TRBV5-1
TGCGCCAGCAGCATCGACAGGGGTGGACAGCCCCAGCATTTT
CASSIDRGGQPQHF
>TRBD2|TRBJ2-2|NA|TRBV7-8
TGTGCCAGCAGCTTAGCGGCGGGAGTTGGGAACACCGGGGAGCTGTTTTTT
CASSLAAGVGNTGELFF
>TRBD2|TRBJ2-2|NA|TRBV9
TGTGCCAGCAGCGTAGGAGCTAGCGGAGGGAGCACCGGGGAGCTGTTTTTT
CASSVGASGGSTGELFF
>TRBD2|TRBJ2-3|NA|TRBV5-1
TGCGCCAGCAGCTTGGGGGCTAGCGGGAGTAGGCAGTATTTT
CASSLGASGSRQYF
>NA|TRBJ1-2|NA|TRBV7-9
TGTGCCAGCAGCTTACCAGGGTATGGCTACACCTTC
CASSLPGYGYTF
>TRBD2|TRBJ2-7|NA|TRBV5-4
TGTGCCAGCAGCCCCTTTCAGACTAGCGGGGGCGAGCAGTACTTC
CASSPFQTSGGEQYF
>TRBD1|TRBJ2-5|NA|TRBV6-5
TGTGCCAGGCGGAGAGGGGGCAAGACCCAGTACTTC
CARRRGGKTQYF
>TRBD1|TRBJ1-1|once|TRBV6-5
TGTGCCAGCAGTTACCGACAGGGGAGAGCTTTCTTT
CASSYRQGRAFF